The following is a T cell receptor (beta chain) sequence with its context. What it recognizes is unknown. The CDR3 consists of 15 residues. The germline V gene encodes CDR1 MRHNA and CDR2 SNTAGT. The V segment lost 2 bases and the J segment 6 bases; nucleotides outside the gene matches: 7. The sample belongs to a study of identical twins. The study, taken as a whole, reports: In drawing conclusions, the study used cross-sectional statistical analysis and did not follow the same donors. A partial confounding effect on zero-insertion analyses could come from invariant MAIT and iNKT cells.

Each CDR3 protein is one row after TCRdb ran MiXCR on the 5' RACE reads. This repertoire shows hundreds of thousands of distinct CDR3 sequences, 24% found once; its top ten account for around 3%. These same records also appear under a second study, on T cells expressing NK-cell markers. From that paper: Seven of the eight sequenced donors were HCMV-seropositive; one was seronegative. The leading position in the CD3+CD56-NKG2C+ fraction of several donors also went to these clonotypes.

V usage is TRBV6-4 and J usage is TRBJ2-3, with 8 bases that match TRBD1. The receptor comes from a woman aged 18-29 years in good health. The sequencing input was CD4+ T cells sorted from blood. This CDR3 reads CASSDAGGASDTQYF. CDR3 in DNA: TGTGCCAGCAGTGACGCAGGGGGCGCATCCGATACGCAGTATTTT.